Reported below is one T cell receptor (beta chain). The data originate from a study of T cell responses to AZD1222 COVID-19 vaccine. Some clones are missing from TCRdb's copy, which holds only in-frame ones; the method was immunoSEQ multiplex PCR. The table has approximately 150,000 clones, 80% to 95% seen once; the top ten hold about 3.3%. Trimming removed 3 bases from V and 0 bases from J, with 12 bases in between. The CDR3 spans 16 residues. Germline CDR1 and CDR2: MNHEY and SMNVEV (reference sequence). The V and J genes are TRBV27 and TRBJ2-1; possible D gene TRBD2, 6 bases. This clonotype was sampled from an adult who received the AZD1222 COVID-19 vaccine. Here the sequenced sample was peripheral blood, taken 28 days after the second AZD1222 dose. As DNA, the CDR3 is TGTGCCAGCAGTTTTTCTAGCGAGAGCTCCTACAATGAGCAGTTCTTC. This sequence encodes CASSFSSESSYNEQFF.